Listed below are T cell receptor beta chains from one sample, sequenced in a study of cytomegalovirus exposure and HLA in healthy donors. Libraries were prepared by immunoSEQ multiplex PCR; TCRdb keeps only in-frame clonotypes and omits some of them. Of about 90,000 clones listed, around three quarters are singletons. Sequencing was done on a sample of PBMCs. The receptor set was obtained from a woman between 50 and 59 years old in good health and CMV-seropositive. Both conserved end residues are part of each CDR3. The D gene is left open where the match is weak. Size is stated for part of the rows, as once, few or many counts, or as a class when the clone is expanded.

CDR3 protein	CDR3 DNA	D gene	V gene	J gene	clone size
CATQPGTQNNEQFF	TGTGCTACCCAGCCCGGGACACAGAACAATGAGCAGTTCTTC	NA	TRBV7-9	TRBJ2-1	NA
CASSPGQYPASTDTQYF	TGTGCCAGCAGCCCGGGACAGTACCCCGCTAGCACAGATACGCAGTATTTT	TRBD1	TRBV11-1	TRBJ2-3	NA
CASSPGAGNYGYTF	TGTGCCAGCAGCCCTGGGGCCGGGAACTATGGCTACACCTTC	NA	TRBV11-2	TRBJ1-2	NA
CASSAERGFSPLHF	TGTGCCAGCAGCGCAGAACGGGGGTTTTCACCCCTCCACTTT	NA	TRBV2	TRBJ1-6	few
CASSPVGALAGGIDTQYF	TGCGCCAGCAGCCCTGTAGGGGCTCTAGCGGGAGGGATAGATACGCAGTATTTT	TRBD2	TRBV4-3	TRBJ2-3	NA
CASSFYGGRRTEAFF	TGTGCCAGCAGTTTCTACGGGGGGCGGAGAACTGAAGCTTTCTTT	NA	TRBV5-4	TRBJ1-1	NA
CASSLWLYEQYF	TGTGCCAGCAGCTTATGGCTCTACGAGCAGTACTTC	NA	TRBV7-9	TRBJ2-7	NA
CASSLGPGSHEQYF	TGTGCCAGCAGCTTAGGCCCGGGAAGCCACGAGCAGTACTTC	NA	TRBV7-9	TRBJ2-7	NA
CAWTRGGNQPQHF	TGTGCCTGGACCAGAGGTGGCAATCAGCCCCAGCATTTT	NA	TRBV30	TRBJ1-5	NA
CASNPAGGGTQYF	TGTGCCAGTAACCCAGCGGGAGGGGGGACCCAGTACTTC	TRBD2	TRBV19	TRBJ2-5	NA
CASSFFVGGNQPQHF	TGTGCCAGCAGTTTCTTCGTAGGAGGCAATCAGCCCCAGCATTTT	NA	TRBV28	TRBJ1-5	NA
CASSQDLRGYSDNSPLHF	TGCGCCAGCAGCCAAGATCTTAGGGGGTATTCCGATAATTCACCCCTCCACTTT	NA	TRBV4-1	TRBJ1-6	few
CAWRQTGTGLSGIAEAFF	TGTGCCTGGAGACAGACCGGGACAGGGCTTTCTGGAATCGCTGAAGCTTTCTTT	TRBD1	TRBV30	TRBJ1-1	few
CASSFGTGAQETQYF	TGCGCCAGCAGCTTTGGAACGGGAGCACAAGAGACCCAGTACTTC	NA	TRBV5-1	TRBJ2-5	NA
CSSSTGTGSYYEQYF	TGTTCCAGCAGCACCGGGACAGGGTCGTACTACGAGCAGTACTTC	TRBD1	TRBV7-9	TRBJ2-7	NA
CASSAGVRETQYF	TGTGCCAGCAGTGCCGGAGTCCGGGAGACCCAGTACTTC	NA	TRBV10-2	TRBJ2-5	NA
CASSLVLQATEAFF	TGCGCCAGCAGCTTGGTGTTACAGGCCACTGAAGCTTTCTTT	NA	TRBV5-1	TRBJ1-1	NA
CASSWSDRGFRYEQFF	TGTGCCAGCAGCTGGTCGGACAGGGGGTTTAGGTATGAGCAGTTCTTC	TRBD1	TRBV5-4	TRBJ2-1	NA
CASSRVAGGETQYF	TGTGCCAGCTCCCGAGTAGCCGGGGGGGAGACCCAGTACTTC	TRBD2	TRBV6-1	TRBJ2-5	NA
CASNRFRANVLTF	TGTGCCAGCAATCGTTTCCGGGCCAACGTCCTGACTTTC	NA	TRBV11-2	TRBJ2-6	NA
CASSLGWVGGAKSYEQYF	TGTGCCAGCAGCTTAGGTTGGGTAGGCGGGGCGAAATCCTACGAGCAGTACTTC	NA	TRBV7-2	TRBJ2-7	few
CASSLVLAGIYEQYF	TGTGCCAGCAGCTTAGTCCTAGCGGGAATCTACGAGCAGTACTTC	TRBD2	TRBV7-2	TRBJ2-7	few
CAITRGGQGVGSYNEQFF	TGTGCCATCACCCGAGGGGGACAGGGGGTTGGTTCCTACAATGAGCAGTTCTTC	TRBD1	TRBV10-3	TRBJ2-1	few
CASSARQDSNQPQHF	TGTGCCAGCAGTGCCCGACAGGATAGCAATCAGCCCCAGCATTTT	NA	TRBV2	TRBJ1-5	few
CASSEWGDYTF	TGTGCCAGCAGTGAATGGGGGGACTACACCTTC	NA	TRBV6-1	TRBJ1-2	NA
CASKAGGPLETQYF	TGTGCCAGTAAGGCGGGAGGGCCCTTAGAGACCCAGTACTTC	TRBD2	TRBV19	TRBJ2-5	NA
CASSLSGAQPQHF	TGTGCCAGCAGCCTCTCGGGAGCTCAGCCCCAGCATTTT	NA	TRBV7-6	TRBJ1-5	NA
CASSFLGGGTDTQYF	TGTGCCAGCAGCTTCCTTGGAGGTGGCACAGATACGCAGTATTTT	NA	TRBV5-4	TRBJ2-3	NA
CASSDGITYNEQFF	TGTGCCAGCAGTGACGGGATTACCTACAATGAGCAGTTCTTC	NA	TRBV7-3	TRBJ2-1	NA
CASTVFPLDYGYTF	TGTGCCAGCACTGTTTTTCCGCTAGACTATGGCTACACCTTC	NA	TRBV6-1	TRBJ1-2	NA
CSSVGKTSGSNTGELFF	TGTTCCAGCGTAGGGAAGACGAGCGGGAGTAACACCGGGGAGCTGTTTTTT	TRBD2	TRBV7-9	TRBJ2-2	NA
CASSPRDSLSYEQYF	TGCGCCAGCAGCCCCCGAGACAGCCTCTCCTACGAGCAGTACTTC	NA	TRBV4-3	TRBJ2-7	NA
CASSLGVLAGGYF	TGTGCCAGCAGCTTAGGGGTACTAGCGGGAGGGTATTTT	TRBD2	TRBV7-2	TRBJ2-3	NA
CASSLQGVRGVDGYTF	TGTGCCAGCAGCTTACAGGGGGTCAGGGGGGTTGATGGCTACACCTTC	TRBD1	TRBV7-3	TRBJ1-2	NA
CAWSIGGPNQPQHF	TGTGCCTGGAGTATAGGAGGGCCCAATCAGCCCCAGCATTTT	NA	TRBV30	TRBJ1-5	NA
CASSLVATRDGQPQHF	TGTGCCAGCAGCTTAGTTGCGACGAGGGATGGGCAGCCCCAGCATTTT	NA	TRBV7-8	TRBJ1-5	NA
CASRTGINTGELFF	TGTGCCAGCAGGACAGGGATCAACACCGGGGAGCTGTTTTTT	TRBD1	TRBV27	TRBJ2-2	few
CASSSTGGQPQHF	TGTGCCAGCAGTTCGACAGGCGGGCAGCCCCAGCATTTT	NA	TRBV6-5	TRBJ1-5	NA
CASRKAGGLNEQFF	TGTGCCAGCCGAAAGGCAGGGGGGCTCAATGAGCAGTTCTTC	NA	TRBV25-1	TRBJ2-1	NA
CASSYRDWGTEAFF	TGTGCCAGCAGTTACCGGGATTGGGGCACTGAAGCTTTCTTT	NA	TRBV6-6	TRBJ1-1	NA
CASSHGGETQYF	TGTGCCAGCAGCCACGGAGGGGAGACCCAGTACTTC	NA	TRBV14	TRBJ2-5	few
CASSQETVNYDGYTF	TGCGCCAGCAGCCAAGAAACAGTGAATTACGATGGCTACACCTTC	NA	TRBV4-1	TRBJ1-2	NA
CASSLLGESVVDTQYF	TGTGCCAGCAGTTTATTAGGGGAATCGGTCGTCGATACGCAGTATTTT	NA	TRBV28	TRBJ2-3	NA
CASGLTGLDRGTQYF	TGTGCTAGTGGTTTGACGGGACTGGACCGCGGGACCCAGTACTTC	NA	TRBV12-5	TRBJ2-5	NA
CASSIAGGPRELFF	TGTGCCAGCAGTATAGCGGGAGGGCCCCGGGAGCTGTTTTTT	TRBD2	TRBV27	TRBJ2-2	NA
CASSEQNRGPYNEQFF	TGTGCCAGTAGCGAACAGAACAGGGGCCCCTACAATGAGCAGTTCTTC	TRBD1	TRBV19	TRBJ2-1	NA
CAIRSGSQAYEQYF	TGTGCCATCAGAAGCGGGAGCCAGGCCTACGAGCAGTACTTC	TRBD2	TRBV10-3	TRBJ2-7	NA
CASQEIAGGPRNEQFF	TGCGCCAGCCAAGAAATAGCGGGAGGTCCCCGCAATGAGCAGTTCTTC	TRBD2	TRBV5-1	TRBJ2-1	few
CATSRPLGGRGGIYGYTF	TGTGCCACCAGCAGGCCCTTAGGGGGCCGAGGGGGGATCTATGGCTACACCTTC	TRBD1	TRBV15	TRBJ1-2	NA
CASSVVGGSGDTQYF	TGTGCCAGCAGCGTAGTAGGTGGGAGTGGCGATACGCAGTATTTT	NA	TRBV9	TRBJ2-3	NA
CASSQDTGAAFF	TGCGCCAGCAGCCAAGATACAGGGGCGGCTTTCTTT	TRBD1	TRBV4-1	TRBJ1-1	NA
CASRQDSGNTIYF	TGCGCCAGTAGACAGGACTCTGGAAACACCATATATTTT	NA	TRBV5-1	TRBJ1-3	NA
CASSYRGRDTEAFF	TGTGCCAGCTCATACAGGGGGCGCGACACTGAAGCTTTCTTT	TRBD1	TRBV6-6	TRBJ1-1	few